This note documents a single T cell receptor (beta chain) sequence. The treatment: randomized to nivolumab then ipilimumab (arm A) or the reverse (arm B). This record comes from a study of sequential checkpoint blockade in melanoma. Sequencing used immunoSEQ multiplex PCR; TCRdb keeps in-frame clones, though not all of them. The top ten hold roughly 6.7% of the sample, which has approximately 20,000 clones, around 30% seen once. This clonotype was obtained from a human donor with melanoma. Source: tumor tissue (inferred from file names), taken from a patient given nivolumab and ipilimumab in sequence.

The CDR3 DNA is TGTGCCAGCTCACCGCCTGGGTTAGGGCCCTCTGGGGCCAACGTCCTGACTTTC. Translated, it gives CASSPPGLGPSGANVLTF. This chain connects TRBV18 to TRBJ2-6; no firm D call. The CDR3 contains 18 residues. The V gene lost 3 bases and the J gene lost 0 bases, with 15 bases spanning the gap. Germline V gene lookup returns CDR1 KGHSH and CDR2 LQKENI.